This TCR beta chain was captured by sequencing in a study of beta chain features in type 1 diabetes. Study-level results: Type 1 diabetes patients showed fewer insertions and more deletions at VDJ junctions.

A note on this clone: Antigen unknown. The sample carries other DNA sequences with the same CDR3.

Germline loops: CDR1 KGHSH, CDR2 LQKENI. The CDR3 totals 14 residues. V dropped 2 bases and J dropped 0 bases, with 8 bases sitting between them. Every bit of the isolated RNA underwent reverse transcription, so sequencing read expressed TCRB transcripts. The protocol was immunoSEQ multiplex PCR, while the TCRdb copy is restricted to in-frame clones and leaves out a portion. The table includes 300,000 to 350,000 clones, 7% to 9% detected once. V usage is TRBV18 and J usage is TRBJ2-7; TRBD2 is a possible D gene (5 bases). Sequenced: central memory CD4+ T cells from blood. This TCR was recovered from a young woman in good health. The CDR3 nucleotides are TGTGCCAGCTCACCATCGGGATCCTCCTACGAGCAGTACTTC. It codes for CASSPSGSSYEQYF. The full variable domain, completed using reference TRBV18 and TRBJ2-7, is NAGVMQNPRHLVRRRGQEARLRCSPMKGHSHVYWYRQLPEEGLKFMVYLQKENIIDESGMPKERFSAEFPKEGPSILRIQQVVRGDSAAYFCASSPSGSSYEQYFGPGTRLTVT.